This T cell receptor beta chain appears in the sequencing data of a study of blood T cell repertoires in COVID-19. Background on the study: T cells, B-cell-depleted T cells, or PBMCs provided the cDNA or gDNA that served as material.

CDR1 and CDR2 from the germline V gene are SGHDT and YYEEEE. Trimming took 2 bases from V and 0 from J, leaving 9 bases between them. The CDR3 has 15 residues. Measured with immunoSEQ multiplex PCR; TCRdb has only the in-frame clones, and not every one. Of approximately 35,000 clones listed, about 90% were seen once; the top ten hold 35% to 50%. The rearrangement links TRBV5-6 to TRBJ2-1, with D maybe TRBD1 (5 bases). This TCR came from a human donor in a cohort sampled during active COVID-19. Source material: peripheral blood. CDR3 nucleotides: TGTGCCAGCAGCTTCGGACACAACTCCTACAATGAGCAGTTCTTC. Its translation: CASSFGHNSYNEQFF.